This TCR beta chain derives from a study of CD8 T cells in Susac syndrome. Reverse transcription of roughly 0.5 to 1 ug RNA used random hexamers. Amplification of TCR beta CDR3 spanned 54 Vbeta and 13 Jbeta via immunoSEQ multiplex PCR. TCRdb processed the immunoSEQ multiplex PCR reads anew with MiXCR; each CDR3 protein has one entry. The table records around 70,000 distinct CDR3 sequences, about 94% of them present only once. The multiple sclerosis controls comprised treatment-naive patients whose relapsing-remitting disease was stable or active. CD8+ and CD4+ T cells were negatively isolated; TEMRA cells were FACS-enriched. General observations from the study: As the study acknowledged, the number of individuals who were part of its TCR sequencing and HLA analysis was relatively small.

This CDR3 has 14 residues. Germline CDR1 is SGHNT and CDR2 is YYREEE (reference sequence). Trimming cost V 4 bases and J 2 bases; bases outside gene matches: 6. In regard to this clonotype: Its antigen remains unidentified.

The material sequenced was CD8+ T cells from PBMCs. The chain joins TRBV5-4 to TRBJ2-7; 7 nucleotides agree with TRBD1. The origin of this receptor is a human donor with multiple sclerosis. The CDR3 DNA reads as TGTGCCAGCAGCCCGGGACAGTCGACCTACGAGCAGTACTTC. Residues: CASSPGQSTYEQYF.